The clone carrying this T cell receptor (beta chain) was detected many times. The antigen is undetermined. The length of the CDR3 is 13 residues. CDR1 SGHTA and CDR2 FQGNSA come from the germline V gene. Unmatched junction bases numbered 9, after V lost 10 bases and J lost 4 bases. The sample comes from a study of post-analysis software for immune sequencing data. Study in general: As for disease course, relapsing-remitting, secondary progressive and progressive-relapsing multiple sclerosis were all included.

General study findings and limits: About five TRBV segments, including TRBV5-6, TRBV5-1 and TRBV20-1, were more frequent in patients than controls. F measure clustering grouped samples strongly by preparation batch. Compared against controls, patients with multiple sclerosis displayed significantly lower normalized Chao1 diversity.

Libraries were made from TCR beta cDNA, and they carried unique molecular identifiers. Some 500,000 cDNA molecules were recovered from an input of about 0.9 to 10 million T cells. TCRdb redid the calling of the PCR reads with MiXCR, one entry per CDR3 protein. The sample lists about 820,000 distinct CDR3 sequences; roughly 58% were seen once. The sample taken for sequencing was blood. The sequence derives from a girl aged 5-17 years with multiple sclerosis. The gene calls are TRBV7-2 and TRBJ2-5; the match to TRBD1 covers 7 bases. CDR3 in amino acids: CATGKGGRETQYF. The CDR3, as DNA: TGTGCCACCGGGAAAGGGGGCCGAGAGACCCAGTACTTC.